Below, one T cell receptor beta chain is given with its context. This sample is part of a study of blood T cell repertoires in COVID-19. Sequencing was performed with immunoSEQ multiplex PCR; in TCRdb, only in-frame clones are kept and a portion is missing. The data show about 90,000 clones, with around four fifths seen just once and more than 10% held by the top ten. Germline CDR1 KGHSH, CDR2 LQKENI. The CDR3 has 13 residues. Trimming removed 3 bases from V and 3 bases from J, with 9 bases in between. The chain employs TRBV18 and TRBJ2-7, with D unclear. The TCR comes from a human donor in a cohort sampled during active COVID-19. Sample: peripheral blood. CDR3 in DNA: TGTGCCAGCTCACCCGGTTTCTTCTACGAGCAGTACTTC. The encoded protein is CASSPGFFYEQYF.